This T cell receptor beta chain was recorded in a study of blood T cell repertoires in COVID-19. Trimming at V came to 4 bases and at J to 4 bases, leaving 8 bases not matched to a gene. The CDR3 length is 15 residues. Germline V CDR1 and CDR2: SNHLY, FYNNEI. This table comes from immunoSEQ multiplex PCR, and its TCRdb copy is limited to in-frame clones, with some not included. The sample includes 200,000 to 250,000 clones, approximately 81% of them seen just once. The V gene is TRBV2, the J gene TRBJ2-3; 7 positions agree with TRBD1. Specimen: peripheral blood. This TCR came from a woman aged 80 or over with active or convalescent COVID-19. The CDR3 protein is CASSVLGGGADTQYF. CDR3 nucleotides: TGTGCCAGCAGTGTATTAGGGGGCGGTGCAGATACGCAGTATTTT.